This T cell receptor beta chain was recovered during a study of a mutant IDH1 vaccine in newly diagnosed glioma. On the study more broadly: Patients began vaccination 4-6 weeks after radiotherapy alone, or with temozolomide cycles. Patients under treatment included roughly 60% males and about 40% females and had a mean age of around 40 years. Those enrolled had earlier been treated with radiotherapy, temozolomide, or both, mostly both.

With 4 bases clipped from V and 10 bases from J, the junction kept 8 bases outside the gene matches. This CDR3 contains 15 residues. Per germline, CDR1 LGHNA and CDR2 YNFKEQ. General observations from the study: Vaccination elicited immune responses in 90% to 95% of patients.

Sample time point: week 5, during vaccination. One vaccine dose held 300 ug of mutant IDH1 20-mer peptide and came with topical imiquimod. The table came from immunoSEQ multiplex PCR; TCRdb's copy has only in-frame clones and leaves some out. The sample has roughly 39,000 clones, 75% to 85% seen once. Concerning this clone itself: Antigen unknown.

The gene calls are TRBV4-2 and TRBJ1-6; 9 nucleotides align to TRBD1. The sample here was PBMCs, taken from a glioma patient whose treatment included an IDH1 peptide vaccine. This receptor was obtained from a man aged 40-49 years with glioma. The CDR3 region is CASSRETGGESPLHF. CDR3 DNA: TGTGCCAGCAGCCGCGAAACAGGGGGCGAGTCACCCCTCCACTTT.